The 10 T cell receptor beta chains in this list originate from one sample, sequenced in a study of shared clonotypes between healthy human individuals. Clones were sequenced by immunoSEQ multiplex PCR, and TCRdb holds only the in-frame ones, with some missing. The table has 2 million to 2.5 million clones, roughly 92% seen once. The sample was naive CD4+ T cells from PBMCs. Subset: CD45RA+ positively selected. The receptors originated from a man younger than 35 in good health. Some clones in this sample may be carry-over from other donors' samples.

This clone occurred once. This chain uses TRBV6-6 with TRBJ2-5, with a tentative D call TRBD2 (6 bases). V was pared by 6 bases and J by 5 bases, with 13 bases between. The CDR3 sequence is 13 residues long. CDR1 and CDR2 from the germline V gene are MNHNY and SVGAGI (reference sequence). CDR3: CASSRDLGETQYF. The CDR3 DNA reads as TGTGCCAGCAGCAGGGACTTAGGGGAGACCCAGTACTTC.

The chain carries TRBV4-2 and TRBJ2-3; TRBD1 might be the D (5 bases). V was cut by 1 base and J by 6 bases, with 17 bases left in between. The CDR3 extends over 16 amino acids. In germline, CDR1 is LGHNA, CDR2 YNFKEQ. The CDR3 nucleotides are TGTGCCAGCAGCCAAGGGGGCGAGAAGGGGTACGATACGCAGTATTTT. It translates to CASSQGGEKGYDTQYF.

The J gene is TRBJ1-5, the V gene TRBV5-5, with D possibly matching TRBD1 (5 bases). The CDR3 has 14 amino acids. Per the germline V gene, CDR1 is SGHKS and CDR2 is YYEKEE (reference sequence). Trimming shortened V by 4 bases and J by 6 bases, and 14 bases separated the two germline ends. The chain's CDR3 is CASSRGPPSQPQHF. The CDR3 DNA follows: TGTGCCAGCAGCAGGGGACCGCCAAGTCAGCCCCAGCATTTT.

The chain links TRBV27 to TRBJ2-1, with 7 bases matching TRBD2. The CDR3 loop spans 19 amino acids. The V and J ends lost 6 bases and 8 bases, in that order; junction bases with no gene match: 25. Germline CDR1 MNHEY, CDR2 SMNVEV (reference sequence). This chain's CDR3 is CASSFIPPRDSGWVHEQFF. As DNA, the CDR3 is TGTGCCAGCAGCTTTATCCCCCCGAGAGATAGCGGGTGGGTCCATGAGCAGTTCTTC.

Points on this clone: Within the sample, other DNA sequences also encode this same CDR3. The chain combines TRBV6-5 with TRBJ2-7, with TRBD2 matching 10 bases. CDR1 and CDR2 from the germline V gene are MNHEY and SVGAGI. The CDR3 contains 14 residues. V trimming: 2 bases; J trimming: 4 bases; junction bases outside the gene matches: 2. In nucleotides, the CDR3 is TGTGCCAGCAGTTACCGGACTAGCGGTTACGAGCAGTACTTC. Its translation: CASSYRTSGYEQYF.

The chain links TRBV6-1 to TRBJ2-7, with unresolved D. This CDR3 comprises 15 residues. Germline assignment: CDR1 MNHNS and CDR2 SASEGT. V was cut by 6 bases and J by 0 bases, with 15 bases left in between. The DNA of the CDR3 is TGTGCCAGCAGGCCCCCGGTGGGCAGCTCCTACGAGCAGTACTTC. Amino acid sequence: CASRPPVGSSYEQYF.

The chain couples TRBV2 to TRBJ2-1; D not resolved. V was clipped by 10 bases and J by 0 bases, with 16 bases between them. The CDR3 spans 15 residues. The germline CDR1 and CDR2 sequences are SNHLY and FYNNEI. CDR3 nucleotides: TGTGCCATCAAAGTAGACTCCTCCTCCTACAATGAGCAGTTCTTC. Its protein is CAIKVDSSSYNEQFF.

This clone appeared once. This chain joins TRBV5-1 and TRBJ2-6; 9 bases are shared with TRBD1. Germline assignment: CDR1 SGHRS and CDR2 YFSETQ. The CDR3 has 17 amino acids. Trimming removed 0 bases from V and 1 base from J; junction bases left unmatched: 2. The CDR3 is CASSLGTGESGANVLTF. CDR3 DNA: TGCGCCAGCAGCTTGGGGACAGGGGAATCTGGGGCCAACGTCCTGACTTTC.

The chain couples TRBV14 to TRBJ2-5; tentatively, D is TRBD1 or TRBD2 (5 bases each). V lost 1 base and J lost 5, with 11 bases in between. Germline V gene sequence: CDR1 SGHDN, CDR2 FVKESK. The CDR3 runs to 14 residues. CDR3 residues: CASSQVWGWETQYF. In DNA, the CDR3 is TGTGCCAGCAGCCAAGTCTGGGGGTGGGAGACCCAGTACTTC.

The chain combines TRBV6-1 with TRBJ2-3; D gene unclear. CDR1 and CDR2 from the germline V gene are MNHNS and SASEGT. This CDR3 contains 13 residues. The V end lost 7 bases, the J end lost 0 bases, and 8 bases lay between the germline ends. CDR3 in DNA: TGTGCCAGCACTTATTTAAGCACAGATACGCAGTATTTT. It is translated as CASTYLSTDTQYF.